This T cell receptor beta chain was captured by sequencing in a study of shared clonotypes between healthy human individuals. HIV-negative, healthy adults without recent acute infections or vaccinations were the donors. Findings and caveats of the study: Depth was large, yet rarefaction showed that sorted-subset sequencing was incomplete. Unshared clonotypes carried lower generation probabilities than those common to all four donors.

The CDR3 loop spans 11 amino acids. V lost 2 bases and J 5 bases, leaving 7 bases between the germline ends. Germline V lookup: CDR1 GTSNPN, CDR2 SVGIG (reference sequence). Assay: immunoSEQ multiplex PCR; the TCRdb copy retains only in-frame clones and omits some. Counted here are hundreds of thousands of clones, roughly 72% occurring once; the ten biggest clones make up around 1.8%. Comments on this clone: The antigen is unknown.

This clonotype was sampled from a woman in her thirties in good health. V is TRBV30 and J is TRBJ2-7; possibly TRBD1 or TRBD2 for D (6 bases each). The sample comprised memory CD4+ T cells sorted from blood. Subset reported: CD45RA-negative fraction. CDR3 residues: CAWSRGHEQYF. The CDR3 region has the DNA TGTGCCTGGAGTCGGGGGCACGAGCAGTACTTC.